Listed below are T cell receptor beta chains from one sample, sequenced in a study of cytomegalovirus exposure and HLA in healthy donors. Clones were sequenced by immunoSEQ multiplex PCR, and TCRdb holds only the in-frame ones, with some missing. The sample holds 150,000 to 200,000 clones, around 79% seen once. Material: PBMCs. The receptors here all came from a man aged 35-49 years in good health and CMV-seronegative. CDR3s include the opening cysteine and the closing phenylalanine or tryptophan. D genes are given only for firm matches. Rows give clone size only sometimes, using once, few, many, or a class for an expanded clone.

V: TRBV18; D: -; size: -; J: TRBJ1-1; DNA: TGTGCCAGCTCACCCGGAGGGGCGGCACATGGTGAAGCTTTCTTT; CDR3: CASSPGGAAHGEAFF
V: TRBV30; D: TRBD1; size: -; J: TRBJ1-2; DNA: TGTGCCTGGAGCGGGGACAGGGTTTCCTACACCTTC; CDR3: CAWSGDRVSYTF
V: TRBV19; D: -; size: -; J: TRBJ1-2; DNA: TGTGCCAGTAGTGGAAGGGGCGTCTGGTATGGCTACACCTTC; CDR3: CASSGRGVWYGYTF
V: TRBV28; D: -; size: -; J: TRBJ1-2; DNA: TGTGCCAGCAGTTCTGGTGGCGGCAGACCGTATGGCTACACCTTC; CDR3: CASSSGGGRPYGYTF
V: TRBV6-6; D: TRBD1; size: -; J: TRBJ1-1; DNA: TGTGCCAGCACCGCAGGGGGTGACACTGAAGCTTTCTTT; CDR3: CASTAGGDTEAFF
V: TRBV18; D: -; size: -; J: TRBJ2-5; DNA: TGTGCCAGCTCACCACTTACAGGAGCGCAAGAGACCCAGTACTTC; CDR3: CASSPLTGAQETQYF
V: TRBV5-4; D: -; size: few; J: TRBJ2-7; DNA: TGTGCCAGCAGCTTGGGGGACAATCTTGGCGAGCAGTACTTC; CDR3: CASSLGDNLGEQYF
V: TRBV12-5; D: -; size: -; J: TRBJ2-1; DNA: TGTGCTAGTGGTTTGGAGGCGGGCTCCAATGAGCAGTTCTTC; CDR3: CASGLEAGSNEQFF
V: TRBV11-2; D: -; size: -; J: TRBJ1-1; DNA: TGTGCCAGCAGGCGGGGGGTCCCTGAAGCTTTCTTT; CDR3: CASRRGVPEAFF
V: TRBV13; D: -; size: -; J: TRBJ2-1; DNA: TGTGCCAGCAGTACCTGGCCAATGTACAATGAGCAGTTCTTC; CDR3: CASSTWPMYNEQFF
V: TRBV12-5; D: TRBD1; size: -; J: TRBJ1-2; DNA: TGTGCTAGTGGTTTAGGGGGACAGGACTTCTATGGCTACACCTTC; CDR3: CASGLGGQDFYGYTF
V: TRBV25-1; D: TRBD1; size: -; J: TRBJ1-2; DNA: TGTGCCAGCAGTGATGAAGGGGGCTTTTGTGGCTACACCTTC; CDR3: CASSDEGGFCGYTF
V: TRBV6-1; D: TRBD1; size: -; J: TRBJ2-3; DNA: TGTGCCAGCAGTGAAGCGCTCGGGACAGGGGAACCAAGCACAGATACGCAGTATTTT; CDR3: CASSEALGTGEPSTDTQYF
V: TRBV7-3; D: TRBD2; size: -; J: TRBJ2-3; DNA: TGTGCCAGCAGCTTGGAGGGGCCCAGCGGGGGGTGGGGGAGCACAGATACGCAGTATTTT; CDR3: CASSLEGPSGGWGSTDTQYF
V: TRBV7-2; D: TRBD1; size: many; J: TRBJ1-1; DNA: TGTGCCAGCAGCTTAAGGGCAGGGACAGGGAAGCTGAACACTGAAGCTTTCTTT; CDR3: CASSLRAGTGKLNTEAFF
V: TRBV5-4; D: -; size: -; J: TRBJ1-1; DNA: TGTGCCAGCAGCTGGGACTTGAACACTGAAGCTTTCTTT; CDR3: CASSWDLNTEAFF
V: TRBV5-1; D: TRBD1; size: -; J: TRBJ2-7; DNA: TGCGCCAGCAGCTTTTCGGGACAGGGGAACGAGCAGTACTTC; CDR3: CASSFSGQGNEQYF
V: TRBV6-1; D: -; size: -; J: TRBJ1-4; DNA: TGTGCCAGCAGCCTCGAAACAGGGTTTAATGAAAAACTGTTTTTT; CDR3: CASSLETGFNEKLFF
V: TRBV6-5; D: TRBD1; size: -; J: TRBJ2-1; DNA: TGTGCCAGCAGTTACTCCCGGACAGGACCGAACAATGAGCAGTTCTTC; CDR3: CASSYSRTGPNNEQFF
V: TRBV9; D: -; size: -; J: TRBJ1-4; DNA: TGTGCCAGCAGCGTAGGCAGCGGGATTGAAAAACTGTTTTTT; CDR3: CASSVGSGIEKLFF
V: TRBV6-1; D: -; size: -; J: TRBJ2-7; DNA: TGTGCCAGCAGTGAACGGGGGTCCTACGAGCAGTACTTC; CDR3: CASSERGSYEQYF
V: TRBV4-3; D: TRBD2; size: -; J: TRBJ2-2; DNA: TGCGCCAGCAGCGAGGGGCTAGCGGGGACCGGGGAGCTGTTTTTT; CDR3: CASSEGLAGTGELFF
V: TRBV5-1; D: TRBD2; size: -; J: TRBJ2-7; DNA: TGCGCCAGCAGCAAGACTAGCGGGCCCACCTACGAGCAGTACTTC; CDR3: CASSKTSGPTYEQYF
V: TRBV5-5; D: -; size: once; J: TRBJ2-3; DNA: TGTGCCAGTCAAACGGGGGGCCGCACAGATACGCAGTATTTT; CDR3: CASQTGGRTDTQYF
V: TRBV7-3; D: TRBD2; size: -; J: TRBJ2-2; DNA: TGTGCCAGCAGCTTAGGACCTAGCGGGGGTACTGGGGAGCTGTTTTTT; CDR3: CASSLGPSGGTGELFF
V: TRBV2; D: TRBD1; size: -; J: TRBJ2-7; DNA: TGTGCCAGCATGGCGACCACGGGACAGCTCTACGAGCAGTACTTC; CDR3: CASMATTGQLYEQYF
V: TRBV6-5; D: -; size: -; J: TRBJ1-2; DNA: TGTGCCAGCAGTTACTCCGAGGGCTATGGCTACACCTTC; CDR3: CASSYSEGYGYTF
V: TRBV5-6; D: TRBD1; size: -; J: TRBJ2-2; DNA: TGTGCCAGCGTACGGACAGGGGCGAGGGTGAACACCGGGGAGCTGTTTTTT; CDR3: CASVRTGARVNTGELFF
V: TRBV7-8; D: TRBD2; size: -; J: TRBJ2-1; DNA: TGTGCCAGCAGCTTAGGGCCTAGCGGGTACAATGAGCAGTTCTTC; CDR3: CASSLGPSGYNEQFF
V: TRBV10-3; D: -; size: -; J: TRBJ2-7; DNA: TGTGCCATCAGTGGTGTTAGTCCTGAGACTCGCGCGGAGCAGTACTTC; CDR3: CAISGVSPETRAEQYF
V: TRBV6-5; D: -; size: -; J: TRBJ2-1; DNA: TGTGCCAGCAGGTCAGTGAATGAGCAGTTCTTC; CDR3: CASRSVNEQFF
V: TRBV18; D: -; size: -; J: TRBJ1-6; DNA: TGTGCCAGTTCGGACGGGGGGTCGCCCCTCCACTTT; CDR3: CASSDGGSPLHF
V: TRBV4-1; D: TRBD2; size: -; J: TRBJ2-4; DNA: TGCGCCAGCAGCCCTAACACCGTAGCGGGGGGGGGTTTGGACATTCAGTACTTC; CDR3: CASSPNTVAGGGLDIQYF
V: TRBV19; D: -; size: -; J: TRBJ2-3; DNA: TGTGCCAGTAGTTCCCCGGAGGGGTTCCCAGGCACAGATACGCAGTATTTT; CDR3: CASSSPEGFPGTDTQYF
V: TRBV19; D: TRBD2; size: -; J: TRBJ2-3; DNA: TGTGCCAGTAGTGCGGGAGCGGCTAGCACAGATACGCAGTATTTT; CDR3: CASSAGAASTDTQYF
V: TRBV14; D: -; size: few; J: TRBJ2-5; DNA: TGTGCCAGCAGCCAAGGGGCCCGGGAGACCCAGTACTTC; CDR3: CASSQGARETQYF
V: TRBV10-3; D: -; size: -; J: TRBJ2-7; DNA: TGTGCCGCCCGAACTCGTGACAGTTCCTACGAGCAGTACTTC; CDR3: CAARTRDSSYEQYF
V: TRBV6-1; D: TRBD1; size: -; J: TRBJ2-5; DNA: TGTGCCAGCAGTGAAGTCGGAACGTCAGGGGGCCAAGAGACCCAGTACTTC; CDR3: CASSEVGTSGGQETQYF
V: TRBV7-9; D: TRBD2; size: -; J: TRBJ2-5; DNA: TGTGCCAGCAGCTTAGGGCACCAAGCCCTAGCGGGGGGCTTGGAGACCCAGTACTTC; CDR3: CASSLGHQALAGGLETQYF
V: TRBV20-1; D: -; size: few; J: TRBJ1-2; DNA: TGCAGTGCAGACCCCCAGGGTGGCTACACCTTC; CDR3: CSADPQGGYTF
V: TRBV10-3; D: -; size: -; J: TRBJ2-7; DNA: TGTGCCATTAAACAGCAAACAACGTCCTACGAGCAGTACTTC; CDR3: CAIKQQTTSYEQYF
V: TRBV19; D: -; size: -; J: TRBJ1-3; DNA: TGTGCCAGCCACAGGGTCTTAGGAAACACCATATATTTT; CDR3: CASHRVLGNTIYF
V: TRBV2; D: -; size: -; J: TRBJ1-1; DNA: TGTGCCAGCAGTGAGACGGGAGGCGGGGTGGGGATGAACACTGAAGCTTTCTTT; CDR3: CASSETGGGVGMNTEAFF
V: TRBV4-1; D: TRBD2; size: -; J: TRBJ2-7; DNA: TGCGCCAGCAGCCAAGCCCCAGGGACTAGCTACGAGCAGTACTTC; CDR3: CASSQAPGTSYEQYF
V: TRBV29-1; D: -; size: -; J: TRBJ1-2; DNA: TGCAGCGTTGAAGTAACAGGGCTTGGCTACACCTTC; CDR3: CSVEVTGLGYTF
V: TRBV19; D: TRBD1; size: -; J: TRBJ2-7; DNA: TGTGCCAGTAGGTGGGACAGCGGAAACCTTTACGAGCAGTACTTC; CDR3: CASRWDSGNLYEQYF
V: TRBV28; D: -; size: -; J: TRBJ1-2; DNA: TGTGCCAGCAGTGCGGGCTATGGCTACACCTTC; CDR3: CASSAGYGYTF
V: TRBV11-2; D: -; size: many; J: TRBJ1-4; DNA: TGTGCCAGCAGCTTCTGGGCGGGGGCGCGGGAAAAACTGTTTTTT; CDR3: CASSFWAGAREKLFF
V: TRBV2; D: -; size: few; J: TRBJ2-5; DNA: TGTGCCAGCAGTGAAGGGCAGGTACAAGAGACCCAGTACTTC; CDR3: CASSEGQVQETQYF
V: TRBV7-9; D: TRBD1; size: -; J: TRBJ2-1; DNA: TGTGCCAGCAGCTTAGGAGGTTGGACAGGGAATGAGCAGTTCTTC; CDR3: CASSLGGWTGNEQFF
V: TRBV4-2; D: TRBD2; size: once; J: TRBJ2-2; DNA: TGTGCCAGCAGCCAGCGACTAGCGGGGCGGATCCTCACCGGGGAGCTGTTTTTT; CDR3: CASSQRLAGRILTGELFF
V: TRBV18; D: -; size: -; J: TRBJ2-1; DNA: TGTGCCAGCTCACCGATCCGCCGGGGGAGCTCCTACAATGAGCAGTTCTTC; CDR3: CASSPIRRGSSYNEQFF
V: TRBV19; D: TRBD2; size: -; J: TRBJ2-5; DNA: TGTGCCAGTCTCTGGGTGCTAGCGGGGGGCCTAGAGACCCAGTACTTC; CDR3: CASLWVLAGGLETQYF
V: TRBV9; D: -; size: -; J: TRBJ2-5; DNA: TGTGCCAGCAGCGTATCCACAACAGGGACCCTAGAGACCCAGTACTTC; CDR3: CASSVSTTGTLETQYF